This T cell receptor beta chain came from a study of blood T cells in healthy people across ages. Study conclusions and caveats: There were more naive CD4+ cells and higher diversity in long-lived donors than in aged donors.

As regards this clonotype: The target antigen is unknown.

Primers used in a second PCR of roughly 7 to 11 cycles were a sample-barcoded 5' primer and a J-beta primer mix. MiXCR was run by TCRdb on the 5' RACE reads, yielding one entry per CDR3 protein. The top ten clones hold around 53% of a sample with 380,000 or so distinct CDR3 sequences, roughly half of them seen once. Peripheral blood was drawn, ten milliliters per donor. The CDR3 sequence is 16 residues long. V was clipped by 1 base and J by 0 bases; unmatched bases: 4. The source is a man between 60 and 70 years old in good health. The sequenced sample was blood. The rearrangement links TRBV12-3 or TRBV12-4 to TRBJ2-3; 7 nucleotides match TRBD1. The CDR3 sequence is CASSLDRGRSTDTQYF. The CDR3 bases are TGTGCCAGCAGTTTAGACAGGGGACGGAGCACAGATACGCAGTATTTT.